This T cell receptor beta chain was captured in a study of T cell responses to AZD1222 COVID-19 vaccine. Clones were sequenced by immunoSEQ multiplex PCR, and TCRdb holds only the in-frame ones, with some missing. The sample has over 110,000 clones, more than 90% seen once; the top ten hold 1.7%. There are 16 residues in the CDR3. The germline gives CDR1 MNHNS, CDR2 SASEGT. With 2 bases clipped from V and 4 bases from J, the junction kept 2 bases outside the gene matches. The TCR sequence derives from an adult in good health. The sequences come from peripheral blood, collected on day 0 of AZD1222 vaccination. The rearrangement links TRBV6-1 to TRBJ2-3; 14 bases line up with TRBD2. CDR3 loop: CASSERLAGGADTQYF. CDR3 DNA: TGTGCCAGCAGTGAAAGACTAGCGGGAGGGGCAGATACGCAGTATTTT.